One and the same sample provided the 2 T cell receptor beta chains below, sequenced in a study of cytotoxic CD8 clonotypes in ibrutinib-treated CLL. Some clones are missing from TCRdb's copy, which holds only in-frame ones; the method was immunoSEQ multiplex PCR. The repertoire holds approximately 84,000 clones, around 79% seen once, with around 5% in the top ten. Here the sequenced sample was PBMCs, taken after 12 months of ibrutinib treatment. The receptors stem from a human donor with chronic lymphocytic leukemia.

This sequence joins TRBV18 and TRBJ2-1; D is unclear. The length of the CDR3 is 14 residues. The germline V gene has CDR1 KGHSH and CDR2 LQKENI. V lost 3 bases and J 3 bases, leaving 9 bases between the germline ends. CDR3 bases: TGTGCCAGCTCACCGGGCATCTTCTACAATGAGCAGTTCTTC. It yields the protein CASSPGIFYNEQFF.

This sequence joins TRBV28 and TRBJ2-5; maybe TRBD2 (7 bases). The CDR3 contains 13 residues. V lost 2 bases and J 7 bases, leaving 11 bases between the germline ends. Germline V gene sequence: CDR1 MDHEN, CDR2 SYDVKM. This CDR3 reads CASSLPGGATQYF. The DNA for the CDR3 is TGTGCCAGCAGTTTACCTGGGGGGGCGACCCAGTACTTC.